Below, 3 T cell receptor beta chains from the same sample are listed, as sequenced in a study of T cell repertoires in cytomegalovirus infection. TCRdb reanalysed the reads using MiXCR and keeps one entry per CDR3 protein. The repertoire has some 700,000 distinct CDR3 sequences, 35% to 45% of them found once; the top ten carry around 2.8%. Sequencing was carried out using PBMCs. Receptors were obtained from a human donor in good health (CMV status not recorded). Some clones in this sample may be carry-over from other donors' samples.

This clonotype was seen a handful of times. The chain carries TRBV7-2 and TRBJ1-2; 11 bases agree with TRBD1. J lost 4 bases, V lost 3 bases, and 7 bases had no gene match. The CDR3 has 16 residues. The germline gives CDR1 SGHTA, CDR2 FQGNSA. CDR3 bases: TGTGCCAGCAGCTTCCTCTTTGGACAGGGGGCCTATGGCTACACCTTC. Its protein product is CASSFLFGQGAYGYTF.

The count of this clonotype is one. V gene TRBV7-6 combines with J gene TRBJ1-3; 7 bases are shared with TRBD1. CDR1 and CDR2 from the germline V gene are SGHVS and FNYEAQ. J was trimmed by 8 bases and V by 3 bases; bases with no gene match: 10. The length of the CDR3 is 15 residues. CDR3: CASSFSQGRADTIYF. CDR3 bases: TGTGCCAGCAGCTTTTCACAGGGGAGAGCGGACACCATATATTTT.

This clonotype was counted only a few times. The rearrangement links TRBV7-9 to TRBJ2-5; maybe TRBD1 (5 bases). The germline V and J ends were trimmed by 2 bases and 5 bases, with 15 bases remaining between them. The germline V gene encodes CDR1 SEHNR and CDR2 FQNEAQ (reference sequence). This CDR3 region has 15 residues. For the CDR3, the DNA is TGTGCCAGCAGCTTAACAACAGGACGATTGGAGACCCAGTACTTC. Translation gives CASSLTTGRLETQYF.